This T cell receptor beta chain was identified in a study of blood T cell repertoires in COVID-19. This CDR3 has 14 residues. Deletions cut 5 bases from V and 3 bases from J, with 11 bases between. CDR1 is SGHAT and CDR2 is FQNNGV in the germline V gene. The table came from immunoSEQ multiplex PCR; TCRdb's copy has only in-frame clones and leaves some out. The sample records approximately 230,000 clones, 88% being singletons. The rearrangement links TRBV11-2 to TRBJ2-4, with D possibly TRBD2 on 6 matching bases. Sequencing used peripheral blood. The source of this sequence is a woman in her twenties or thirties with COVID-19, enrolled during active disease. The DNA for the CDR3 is TGTGCCAGCAGCCAAGTGGGGGGCAAAAACATTCAGTACTTC. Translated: CASSQVGGKNIQYF.